This record covers a single T cell receptor beta chain. The sample belongs to a study of technical replicates of blood from several donors. This CDR3 has 16 residues. V trimming: 1 base; J trimming: 6 bases; junction bases outside the gene matches: 7. Per the germline V gene, CDR1 is LGHNA and CDR2 is YNFKEQ. The table came from immunoSEQ multiplex PCR; TCRdb's copy has only in-frame clones and leaves some out. The data show 45,000 to 60,000 clones, around 91% seen once. The genes are TRBV4-2 and TRBJ1-3, with 9 bases aligning to TRBD1. The sample was PBMCs. This clonotype was obtained from a human donor in good health. Some clones in this sample may be carry-over from other donors' samples. CDR3 amino acids: CASSQGGQGRVNTIYF. The CDR3 nucleotides read TGTGCCAGCAGCCAAGGCGGACAGGGGCGGGTAAACACCATATATTTT.